This T cell receptor beta chain was captured in a study of shared clonotypes between healthy human individuals. The wider study: A couple of women and a few men aged 18 to 49 made up the donors. CD4 naive and memory got three plates each, CD8 naive two, CD8 memory one. Study-level findings and limits: Clonotype sharing across four donors was observed for 4.5% to 6.5% of naive CD4 clonotypes. The four-donor shared clonotypes exceeded non-shared clonotypes in generation probability, with non-shared ones scoring lower.

Germline CDR1 is MGHRA and CDR2 is YSYEKL. There are 15 residues in the CDR3. Losses at the gene ends were 4 bases for V and 9 bases for J; bases not matched to a gene: 8. CD8 cells regarded as naive lacked CD45RO, were positively chosen for CCR7, and omitted terminally differentiated effector memory CD45RA+ cells. Sequencing used immunoSEQ multiplex PCR; TCRdb keeps in-frame clones, though not all of them. Seen here are 800,000 or so clones, 90% to 97% observed once, and the top ten hold roughly 0.23%. Notes on this clone: Antigen: not known.

The sequence came from a man younger than 45 in good health. The V call is TRBV4-1, the J call TRBJ2-1; 11 positions agree with TRBD2. Sequencing used naive CD8+ T cells sorted from blood. The CDR3 DNA sequence: TGCGCCAGCAGCCCTCGTCTAGCGGGAGGCAGTGAGCAGTTCTTC. As protein: CASSPRLAGGSEQFF.